This entry lists 24 T cell receptor beta chains sequenced from one sample in a study of T cell responses to AZD1222 COVID-19 vaccine. Generated by immunoSEQ multiplex PCR, the TCRdb table keeps only in-frame clones and is missing some. The sample yields 70,000 to 95,000 clones, about nine tenths seen once. The sequences come from peripheral blood, collected 28 days after the second AZD1222 dose. The receptors here all came from an adult who received the AZD1222 COVID-19 vaccine.

V is TRBV28 and J is TRBJ2-7, with TRBD1 matching over 10 bases. The ends lost 4 bases at V and 3 bases at J; junction bases unmatched: 6. Germline loops: CDR1 MDHEN, CDR2 SYDVKM. The CDR3 loop spans 15 amino acids. The CDR3 coding sequence is TGTGCCAGCAGTTCCCCGGGACAGGGGTTCTACGAGCAGTACTTC. It encodes CASSSPGQGFYEQYF.

The chain recombines TRBV3-1 (or the pseudogene TRBV3-2) with TRBJ1-6, with TRBD1 matching 11 bases. With 0 bases clipped from V and 11 bases from J, the junction kept 6 bases outside the gene matches. There are 16 residues in the CDR3. Germline values: CDR1 LGHDT, CDR2 YNNKEL (reference sequence). The CDR3 here is CASSQESGQGDPPLHF. The CDR3 coding sequence is TGTGCCAGCAGCCAAGAATCGGGACAGGGGGACCCACCCCTCCACTTT.

The DNA of the CDR3 is TGTGCCAGCAGGAAGATGGGGGGCCAAGATACGCAGTATTTT. Translating gives CASRKMGGQDTQYF. The chain has TRBV2 and TRBJ2-3, with D perhaps TRBD1 or TRBD2 (6 bases each). Germline values: CDR1 SNHLY, CDR2 FYNNEI. This CDR3 comprises 14 residues. V was pared by 6 bases and J by 5 bases, with 15 bases between.

This sequence joins TRBV3-1 (or the pseudogene TRBV3-2) and TRBJ1-1, with D uncertain. V was cut by 1 base and J by 0 bases, with 6 bases left in between. Germline CDR1 is LGHDT and CDR2 is YNNKEL (reference sequence). This CDR3 spans 14 amino acids. CDR3: CASSQAQMNTEAFF. The CDR3 DNA reads as TGTGCCAGCAGCCAAGCCCAGATGAACACTGAAGCTTTCTTT.

This clone was detected a few times. The J gene is TRBJ1-1, the V gene TRBV13; no clear D. Germline CDR1 PRHDT, CDR2 FYEKMQ (reference sequence). This CDR3 region has 13 residues. Trimming left V 2 bases short and J 1 base short, with 5 bases between. The DNA of the CDR3 is TGTGCCAGCAGCTTAAATCGGAACACTGAAGCTTTCTTT. This sequence encodes CASSLNRNTEAFF.

This rearrangement joins TRBV7-2 to TRBJ2-3, with D hard to call. The CDR3 is made up of 11 amino acids. Between the trimmed V and J ends, which lost 4 bases and 6 bases, there was a span of 5 bases. Germline CDR1 and CDR2: SGHTA and FQGNSA. CDR3 coding DNA: TGTGCCAGCAGCTCCGTGGATACGCAGTATTTT. This gives the protein CASSSVDTQYF.

This clone was seen just once. The chain uses TRBV7-3 and TRBJ2-1; D might be TRBD2 (5 bases). The germline CDR1 and CDR2 sequences are SGHTA and FQGTGA. The CDR3 is 15 amino acids. The ends were cut back, 0 bases at V and 4 bases at J, with 10 bases in the middle. CDR3 sequence reads: CASSLTWRAYNEQFF. CDR3 coding DNA: TGTGCCAGCAGCTTAACTTGGCGGGCATACAATGAGCAGTTCTTC. The variable domain in full, with the rest retrieved from reference TRBV7-3 and TRBJ2-1, is GAGVSQTPSNKVTEKGKYVELRCDPISGHTALYWYRQSLGQGPEFLIYFQGTGAADDSGLPNDRFFAVRPEGSVSTLKIQRTERGDSAVYLCASSLTWRAYNEQFFGPGTRLTVL.

The chain carries TRBV3-1 (or the pseudogene TRBV3-2) and TRBJ2-2; possibly TRBD1 for D (5 bases). Deletions cut 4 bases from V and 2 bases from J, with 8 bases between. The CDR3 spans 14 residues. Germline CDR1 LGHDT, CDR2 YNNKEL (reference sequence). The CDR3: CASSPDRNTGELFF. The CDR3 bases are TGTGCCAGCAGCCCCGACAGAAACACCGGGGAGCTGTTTTTT.

V gene TRBV3-1 (or the pseudogene TRBV3-2) combines with J gene TRBJ1-3; D not certain. Trimming took 5 bases from V and 0 from J, leaving 11 bases between them. The CDR3 contains 15 residues. The V gene's germline CDR1 is LGHDT and CDR2 YNNKEL (reference sequence). The CDR3 sequence: CASSNSGVSGNTIYF. The DNA of the CDR3 is TGTGCCAGCAGCAACTCGGGAGTCTCTGGAAACACCATATATTTT.

CDR3 bases: TGCGCCAGCAGCCCCCTTACAGGGATCGGCTCCTACGAGCAGTACTTC. It specifies CASSPLTGIGSYEQYF. This chain uses TRBV4-1 with TRBJ2-7, with a weak D call TRBD1 (6 bases). The V and J ends lost 4 bases and 0 bases respectively, with 16 bases between them. The CDR3 runs to 16 residues. Germline CDR1 is MGHRA and CDR2 is YSYEKL.

The chain uses TRBV6-2 or TRBV6-3 and TRBJ2-2; D is ambiguous. The V gene's germline CDR1 is MNHEY and CDR2 SVGEGT. Trimming stripped 2 bases from V and 5 bases from J, with 15 bases between. This CDR3 is 16 amino acids long. CDR3 in DNA: TGTGCCAGCAGTTACCAATACACAGATGGGACCGGGGAGCTGTTTTTT. It translates to CASSYQYTDGTGELFF.

The gene calls are TRBV30 and TRBJ2-7, with 11 bases aligning to TRBD1. This CDR3 is built from 15 residues. V dropped 4 bases and J dropped 5; count of bases not matched to a gene: 10. CDR1 and CDR2 (germline): GTSNPN, SVGIG (reference sequence). CDR3 residues: CAWNPLGTGGDEQYF. The CDR3 DNA reads as TGTGCCTGGAACCCCCTCGGGACAGGGGGGGACGAGCAGTACTTC.

V and J are TRBV11-2 and TRBJ2-5; D is unclear. The germline V gene encodes CDR1 SGHAT and CDR2 FQNNGV. The V and J ends lost 5 bases and 3 bases respectively, with 13 bases between them. This CDR3 region has 14 residues. In DNA form, the CDR3 reads TGTGCCAGCAGCCCGGCGGTAGGAGAAGAGACCCAGTACTTC. The encoded protein is CASSPAVGEETQYF.

This clone was counted a few times. At one of its ends the junction is not consistent with the germline gene, which may arise from a read error. V usage is TRBV4-1 and J usage is TRBJ2-7; 9 bases fit TRBD1. The CDR3 extends over 13 amino acids. Germline values: CDR1 MGHRA, CDR2 YSYEKL. Written as DNA, the CDR3 is TGCGCCAGCAGCCAAGAGATCAGGACAGGGGCCTTATTC. Translated: CASSQEIRTGALF.

The chain combines TRBV7-9 with TRBJ1-1; 7 positions agree with TRBD1. J lost 9 bases, V lost 0 bases, and 10 bases had no gene match. The germline V gene encodes CDR1 SEHNR and CDR2 FQNEAQ (reference sequence). CDR3 length equals 15 residues. CDR3 region: CASSLAGTVTLQAFF. The CDR3, as DNA: TGTGCCAGCAGCTTAGCCGGGACAGTAACTCTACAAGCTTTCTTT.

The chain uses TRBV18 and TRBJ2-7; D assignment may be TRBD1 or TRBD2 (5 bases each). Trimming pared 0 bases from V and 2 bases from J, leaving 5 bases between. The CDR3 totals 13 residues. Germline V CDR1 and CDR2: KGHSH, LQKENI. The CDR3 region is CASSPPGPYEQYF. In nucleotides, the CDR3 is TGTGCCAGCTCACCACCGGGACCCTACGAGCAGTACTTC.

The rearrangement uses TRBV5-6 and TRBJ2-5; no clear D. Germline CDR1 is SGHDT and CDR2 is YYEEEE. This CDR3 is built from 11 residues. V lost 2 bases to trimming and J lost 5 bases, with 4 bases between them. Written as DNA, the CDR3 is TGTGCCAGCAGCTTCAGGGAGACCCAGTACTTC. Amino acids: CASSFRETQYF.

The sample holds a few counts of this clone. This rearrangement joins TRBV7-6 to TRBJ1-1, with TRBD1 identical over 8 bases. This CDR3 region has 16 residues. V shed 5 bases, J shed 4 bases, and the junction held 12 bases outside the gene matches. The germline V gene encodes CDR1 SGHVS and CDR2 FNYEAQ. DNA of the CDR3: TGTGCCAGCAGCGCACTAGACAGGGGCATGGTCACTGAAGCTTTCTTT. Protein sequence: CASSALDRGMVTEAFF.

The CDR3 reads CASSEVGHNSPLHF. In DNA, the CDR3 is TGTGCCAGCAGTGAGGTGGGGCACAATTCACCCCTCCACTTT. The chain recombines TRBV6-4 with TRBJ1-6, with D possibly matching TRBD1 (5 bases). V was trimmed by 3 bases and J by 7 bases, leaving 10 bases between them. This CDR3 region has 14 residues. Germline CDR1 MRHNA, CDR2 SNTAGT.

The J gene is TRBJ2-7, the V gene TRBV7-3, with D hard to call. Trimming took 2 bases from V and 3 from J, leaving 8 bases between them. The CDR3 totals 13 residues. Germline V lookup: CDR1 SGHTA, CDR2 FQGTGA. The CDR3 coding sequence is TGTGCCAGCAGCTTAGTTCCGGGCTACGAGCAGTACTTC. Translated, it gives CASSLVPGYEQYF.

V usage is TRBV19 and J usage is TRBJ1-2; D call uncertain. Germline CDR1 reads LNHDA; CDR2 reads SQIVND (reference sequence). V shed 6 bases and J shed 3 bases, with 11 bases lying between them. CDR3 size: 13 residues. The CDR3 DNA follows: TGTGCCAGTAGCCCTGACGGGGACTATGGCTACACCTTC. This encodes CASSPDGDYGYTF.

This clone was seen a single time. The J gene is TRBJ2-2, the V gene TRBV20-1; D call uncertain. From germline, CDR1 is DFQATT and CDR2 SNEGSKA (reference sequence). This CDR3 is 12 amino acids long. The ends were cut back, 3 bases at V and 6 bases at J, with 8 bases in the middle. CDR3 region: CSASRVAGELFF. CDR3 sequence (DNA): TGCAGTGCTAGTCGGGTGGCCGGGGAGCTGTTTTTT.

The rearrangement uses TRBV6-2 or TRBV6-3 and TRBJ2-7; D could derive from TRBD1 or TRBD2 (5 bases each). Germline lookup yields CDR1 MNHEY and CDR2 SVGEGT. V was pared by 0 bases and J by 5 bases, with 17 bases between. CDR3 length: 16 amino acids. CDR3 DNA sequence: TGTGCCAGCAGTTACTCGATGGGACGGGGAAGACACGAGCAGTACTTC. It yields the protein CASSYSMGRGRHEQYF.

The chain's CDR3 is CASSQSISKAYEQYF. The CDR3 coding sequence is TGCGCCAGCAGTCAATCCATTTCTAAGGCCTACGAGCAGTACTTC. The chain employs TRBV23-1 and TRBJ2-7; D not certain. TRBV23-1 is marked as an open reading frame, function uncertain. The length of the CDR3 is 15 residues. The V end was cut by 0 bases, the J end by 2 bases, with 11 bases between.